A selection of T cell receptor beta chains follows, all from one sample in a study of shared clonotypes between healthy human individuals. The repertoire was sequenced with immunoSEQ multiplex PCR; TCRdb's copy has only in-frame clones and lacks some. The sample lists fewer than 550,000 clones, about 80% occurring once. The source material was PBMCs. These receptors all come from a woman aged 40 to 49 in good health. Some clones in this sample may be carry-over from other donors' samples. CDR3s include the opening cysteine and the closing phenylalanine or tryptophan. The order of the fields is D gene, V gene, clone size, J gene, CDR3 DNA, CDR3 protein. The D gene is left open where the match is weak. Part of the rows lack a size; the others show once, few, many or a class for expanded clones.

d_gene: TRBD2; v_gene: TRBV18; abundance: -; j_gene: TRBJ2-7; CDR3nt: TGTGCCAGCTCACCCCTAGCGGGAGAGGGGGCCTACGAGCAGTACTTC; CDR3aa: CASSPLAGEGAYEQYF
d_gene: -; v_gene: TRBV28; abundance: few; j_gene: TRBJ1-5; CDR3nt: TGTGCCAGCAGTTTGGACCCTAGCAATCAGCCCCAGCATTTT; CDR3aa: CASSLDPSNQPQHF
d_gene: TRBD1; v_gene: TRBV2; abundance: -; j_gene: TRBJ1-4; CDR3nt: TGTGCCAGCACCTGGCCGGGACAGGGTAATGAAAAACTGTTTTTT; CDR3aa: CASTWPGQGNEKLFF
d_gene: -; v_gene: TRBV9; abundance: once; j_gene: TRBJ2-1; CDR3nt: TGTGCCAGCAGCGTAGGGAGGGTAGGTGAGCAGTTCTTC; CDR3aa: CASSVGRVGEQFF
d_gene: TRBD1; v_gene: TRBV28; abundance: -; j_gene: TRBJ2-3; CDR3nt: TGTGCCAGCAGTTTTGCAGGGGGCGGCACAGATACGCAGTATTTT; CDR3aa: CASSFAGGGTDTQYF
d_gene: TRBD1; v_gene: TRBV10-3; abundance: -; j_gene: TRBJ1-2; CDR3nt: TGTGCCATCCAGCGGGACAGGGAAAGTGGCTACACCTTC; CDR3aa: CAIQRDRESGYTF
d_gene: -; v_gene: TRBV15; abundance: -; j_gene: TRBJ2-5; CDR3nt: TGTGCCACCAGCAGAGGGGCCAGAGGGGGTGCCGAGACCCAGTACTTC; CDR3aa: CATSRGARGGAETQYF
d_gene: TRBD1; v_gene: TRBV19; abundance: -; j_gene: TRBJ1-5; CDR3nt: TGTGCCAGTAGTATGACAGGGGGGAATCAGCCCCAGCATTTT; CDR3aa: CASSMTGGNQPQHF
d_gene: TRBD2; v_gene: TRBV2; abundance: -; j_gene: TRBJ2-2; CDR3nt: TGTGCCAGCACGGGACTAGCGGGATCTACCGGGGAGCTGTTTTTT; CDR3aa: CASTGLAGSTGELFF
d_gene: -; v_gene: TRBV7-2; abundance: -; j_gene: TRBJ2-7; CDR3nt: TGTGCCAGCAGCCCAGAGCTGGTTACCTACGAGCAGTACTTC; CDR3aa: CASSPELVTYEQYF
d_gene: -; v_gene: TRBV10-2; abundance: -; j_gene: TRBJ2-7; CDR3nt: TGCGCCAGCGGGATGGCCCACGAGCAGTACTTC; CDR3aa: CASGMAHEQYF
d_gene: TRBD2; v_gene: TRBV10-3; abundance: -; j_gene: TRBJ2-7; CDR3nt: TGTGCCATCACTGACCCCTCCGGGAGGCCCTACTTC; CDR3aa: CAITDPSGRPYF
d_gene: -; v_gene: TRBV27; abundance: -; j_gene: TRBJ2-2; CDR3nt: TGTGCCAGCAGGCCCTTGGGGGGATTTCGTCCCGGGGAGCTGTTTTTT; CDR3aa: CASRPLGGFRPGELFF
d_gene: TRBD1; v_gene: TRBV7-9; abundance: few; j_gene: TRBJ2-7; CDR3nt: TGTGCCAGCAGCATACGGGACAGCTACGAGCAGTACTTC; CDR3aa: CASSIRDSYEQYF
d_gene: -; v_gene: TRBV10-1; abundance: -; j_gene: TRBJ2-4; CDR3nt: TGCGCCAGCAGAGACCCCCTAGCCAAAAACATTCAGTACTTC; CDR3aa: CASRDPLAKNIQYF
d_gene: -; v_gene: TRBV5-4; abundance: once; j_gene: TRBJ1-2; CDR3nt: TGTGCCAGCAGCTCCGACGGAAACTATGGCTACACCTTC; CDR3aa: CASSSDGNYGYTF
d_gene: TRBD1; v_gene: TRBV29-1; abundance: -; j_gene: TRBJ2-5; CDR3nt: TGCAGCGGAAACAGGGGGCGGGGGGAGACCCAGTACTTC; CDR3aa: CSGNRGRGETQYF
d_gene: -; v_gene: TRBV28; abundance: -; j_gene: TRBJ1-5; CDR3nt: TGTGCCAGCAGTTTAGGGCAGGGTTATCGGCAGCCCCAGCATTTT; CDR3aa: CASSLGQGYRQPQHF
d_gene: -; v_gene: TRBV6-1; abundance: once; j_gene: TRBJ2-3; CDR3nt: TGTGCCAGCAGTGAAGGTACGGGAGATACGCAGTATTTT; CDR3aa: CASSEGTGDTQYF
d_gene: -; v_gene: TRBV27; abundance: once; j_gene: TRBJ1-1; CDR3nt: TGTGCCAGCAACCCTAGAGGGTGGAACACTGAAGCTTTCTTT; CDR3aa: CASNPRGWNTEAFF
d_gene: TRBD1; v_gene: TRBV19; abundance: few; j_gene: TRBJ2-4; CDR3nt: TGTGCCAGTAGTATAGATCCGTGGGACAGGGCAAACATTCAGTACTTC; CDR3aa: CASSIDPWDRANIQYF
d_gene: TRBD1; v_gene: TRBV7-9; abundance: -; j_gene: TRBJ1-4; CDR3nt: TGTGCCAGCAGTTCGGGGACAGGGACCAATGAAAAACTGTTTTTT; CDR3aa: CASSSGTGTNEKLFF
d_gene: -; v_gene: TRBV5-4; abundance: -; j_gene: TRBJ2-1; CDR3nt: TGTGCCAGCAGCTTGGGTGCAGGCAGGGGTACCTACAATGAGCAGTTCTTC; CDR3aa: CASSLGAGRGTYNEQFF
d_gene: -; v_gene: TRBV4-1; abundance: few; j_gene: TRBJ2-3; CDR3nt: TGCGCCAGCAGCCAAGAGGGGGCGTATACGCAGTATTTT; CDR3aa: CASSQEGAYTQYF
d_gene: -; v_gene: TRBV9; abundance: -; j_gene: TRBJ2-1; CDR3nt: TGTGCCAGCAGCGAGGGGCGAGGTCGGGGAGATGTCAATGAGCAGTTCTTC; CDR3aa: CASSEGRGRGDVNEQFF
d_gene: -; v_gene: TRBV19; abundance: once; j_gene: TRBJ1-5; CDR3nt: TGTGCCAGTAACCAAGGACCTTACACGCCAGGCCCCCAGCATTTT; CDR3aa: CASNQGPYTPGPQHF
d_gene: TRBD2; v_gene: TRBV7-2; abundance: once; j_gene: TRBJ2-7; CDR3nt: TGTGCCAGCAGCCCCTGGGTAGCGGGAAGCTACGAGCAGTACTTC; CDR3aa: CASSPWVAGSYEQYF
d_gene: -; v_gene: TRBV9; abundance: -; j_gene: TRBJ2-7; CDR3nt: TGTGCCAGCAGCCAGTCCCTAAATTACGAGCAGTACTTC; CDR3aa: CASSQSLNYEQYF
d_gene: -; v_gene: TRBV28; abundance: -; j_gene: TRBJ2-7; CDR3nt: TGTGCCAGCAGTTTAGAGGACTACGAGCAGTACTTC; CDR3aa: CASSLEDYEQYF
d_gene: -; v_gene: TRBV7-8; abundance: few; j_gene: TRBJ2-5; CDR3nt: TGTGCCAGCAGCTTTCCCTGGCGCCTTGACCCAAGAGAGACCCAGTACTTC; CDR3aa: CASSFPWRLDPRETQYF
d_gene: TRBD1; v_gene: TRBV19; abundance: -; j_gene: TRBJ1-1; CDR3nt: TGTGCCAGTAGTACAGGGGGCCACACTGAAGCTTTCTTT; CDR3aa: CASSTGGHTEAFF
d_gene: TRBD1; v_gene: TRBV7-3; abundance: -; j_gene: TRBJ1-2; CDR3nt: TGTGCCAGCAGCTTACCCGAAGGGGGCGCGGAGGGCTACACCTTC; CDR3aa: CASSLPEGGAEGYTF
d_gene: -; v_gene: TRBV4-1; abundance: few; j_gene: TRBJ2-4; CDR3nt: TGCGCCAGCAGCCAATTACAGGGAAGCAAAAACATTCAGTACTTC; CDR3aa: CASSQLQGSKNIQYF
d_gene: -; v_gene: TRBV11-2; abundance: -; j_gene: TRBJ1-1; CDR3nt: TGTGCCAGCAGCTTAGGCACCCAACCCCCTGAAGCTTTCTTT; CDR3aa: CASSLGTQPPEAFF
d_gene: TRBD1; v_gene: TRBV6-5; abundance: few; j_gene: TRBJ1-1; CDR3nt: TGTGCCAGCAGTTCCACCCCCGGACAGGGAGCTTTCTTT; CDR3aa: CASSSTPGQGAFF
d_gene: TRBD1; v_gene: TRBV5-4; abundance: -; j_gene: TRBJ1-2; CDR3nt: TGTGCCAGCAGCAGCTACAGGGGCAATAACTATGGCTACACCTTC; CDR3aa: CASSSYRGNNYGYTF
d_gene: -; v_gene: TRBV7-8; abundance: -; j_gene: TRBJ1-3; CDR3nt: TGTGCCAGCAGCCTGGACAGCGGCCGAGGAAACACCATATATTTT; CDR3aa: CASSLDSGRGNTIYF
d_gene: TRBD1; v_gene: TRBV6-5; abundance: once; j_gene: TRBJ1-3; CDR3nt: TGTGCCAGCAGCCTACAGGGGGCTTTTGGAAACACCATATATTTT; CDR3aa: CASSLQGAFGNTIYF
d_gene: -; v_gene: TRBV29-1; abundance: -; j_gene: TRBJ2-5; CDR3nt: TGCAGCGTTGATACCCAGATACAAGAGACCCAGTACTTC; CDR3aa: CSVDTQIQETQYF
d_gene: -; v_gene: TRBV29-1; abundance: -; j_gene: TRBJ2-1; CDR3nt: TGCAGCGTTGTTGGCGCCACTGTCAATGAGCAGTTCTTC; CDR3aa: CSVVGATVNEQFF
d_gene: -; v_gene: TRBV19; abundance: -; j_gene: TRBJ2-2; CDR3nt: TGTGCCAGTACCAGAGAAGGGGCCACCTGGGGCGGGGAGCTGTTTTTT; CDR3aa: CASTREGATWGGELFF
d_gene: -; v_gene: TRBV5-6; abundance: few; j_gene: TRBJ2-7; CDR3nt: TGTGCCAGCAGCTGGGGGCGAGTGCCTGGCGAGCAGTACTTC; CDR3aa: CASSWGRVPGEQYF
d_gene: -; v_gene: TRBV11-2; abundance: -; j_gene: TRBJ1-1; CDR3nt: TGTGCCAGCAGCTTCATCGACGACACTGAAGCTTTCTTT; CDR3aa: CASSFIDDTEAFF
d_gene: TRBD2; v_gene: TRBV11-3; abundance: -; j_gene: TRBJ2-2; CDR3nt: TGTGCCAGCAGCTTAAGCACGGGAGGAATCACCGGGGAGCTGTTTTTT; CDR3aa: CASSLSTGGITGELFF
d_gene: -; v_gene: TRBV19; abundance: once; j_gene: TRBJ2-1; CDR3nt: TGTGCCAGTAGTATTCAGGCTTCCTACAATGAGCAGTTCTTC; CDR3aa: CASSIQASYNEQFF
d_gene: TRBD1; v_gene: TRBV9; abundance: -; j_gene: TRBJ2-1; CDR3nt: TGTGCCAGCACCCGGACAGGGGAACCCTCCTACAATGAGCAGTTCTTC; CDR3aa: CASTRTGEPSYNEQFF
d_gene: -; v_gene: TRBV11-3; abundance: -; j_gene: TRBJ2-2; CDR3nt: TGTGCCAGCAGCCTCTTGCGCACCGGGGAGCTGTTTTTT; CDR3aa: CASSLLRTGELFF
d_gene: -; v_gene: TRBV19; abundance: -; j_gene: TRBJ2-2; CDR3nt: TGTGCCAGTAGTATTGAGGGGGGTTCGTACACCGGGGAGCTGTTTTTT; CDR3aa: CASSIEGGSYTGELFF
d_gene: -; v_gene: TRBV5-1; abundance: -; j_gene: TRBJ2-2; CDR3nt: TGCGCCAGCAGCTGGGACACCCCGCTCGGCGGGGAGCTGTTTTTT; CDR3aa: CASSWDTPLGGELFF
d_gene: -; v_gene: TRBV7-9; abundance: -; j_gene: TRBJ1-2; CDR3nt: TGTGCCAGCAGCCGAGGGGGAAGTTTTAACTATGGCTACACCTTC; CDR3aa: CASSRGGSFNYGYTF
d_gene: -; v_gene: TRBV18; abundance: -; j_gene: TRBJ1-5; CDR3nt: TGTGCCAGCTCACCCCTACAGGTGAATCAGCCCCAGCATTTT; CDR3aa: CASSPLQVNQPQHF
d_gene: -; v_gene: TRBV10-3; abundance: -; j_gene: TRBJ2-2; CDR3nt: TGTGCCATCAGTCACGGGGGGGAGCTGTTTTTT; CDR3aa: CAISHGGELFF
d_gene: TRBD2; v_gene: TRBV4-3; abundance: once; j_gene: TRBJ2-2; CDR3nt: TGCGCCAGCAGCCAGTGGACTAGCGGGAGGAACACCGGGGAGCTGTTTTTT; CDR3aa: CASSQWTSGRNTGELFF
d_gene: TRBD2; v_gene: TRBV4-3; abundance: few; j_gene: TRBJ2-7; CDR3nt: TGCGCCAGCAGCCAAGATAGAGGGGGACTAGCGAAGAAGTACTTC; CDR3aa: CASSQDRGGLAKKYF
d_gene: -; v_gene: TRBV27; abundance: -; j_gene: TRBJ2-7; CDR3nt: TGTGCCAGCCGGACCACAGGCTCCCCTTCCTACGAGCAGTACTTC; CDR3aa: CASRTTGSPSYEQYF
d_gene: -; v_gene: TRBV11-2; abundance: -; j_gene: TRBJ2-6; CDR3nt: TGTGCCAGCAGCTTAGACCCCCTCAGGGGGAGGTCTGGGGCCAACGTCCTGACTTTC; CDR3aa: CASSLDPLRGRSGANVLTF
d_gene: -; v_gene: TRBV7-3; abundance: few; j_gene: TRBJ2-2; CDR3nt: TGTGCCAGCAGCTTCGGCCCCGCCAGCCTTCACACCGGGGAGCTGTTTTTT; CDR3aa: CASSFGPASLHTGELFF
d_gene: TRBD1; v_gene: TRBV11-2; abundance: -; j_gene: TRBJ2-7; CDR3nt: TGTGCCAGCAGCTCACTCCGGGACAGCTCCTACGAGCAGTACTTC; CDR3aa: CASSSLRDSSYEQYF